Sequencing of this T cell receptor (beta chain) was carried out in a study of blood T cell repertoires in COVID-19. Study background: T cells, B-cell-depleted T cells, or PBMCs provided the cDNA or gDNA that served as material.

This CDR3 is built from 13 residues. The ends were cut back, 7 bases at V and 0 bases at J, with 9 bases in the middle. Germline CDR1 is LNHDA and CDR2 is SQIVND (reference sequence). The data were produced by immunoSEQ multiplex PCR, yet TCRdb's version contains in-frame clones alone and is incomplete. The sample holds approximately 140,000 clones, less than 90% seen once. V and J are TRBV19 and TRBJ1-2, with D unclear. This clonotype originated in a man in his forties with acute COVID-19. Sequencing used PBMCs or T cells enriched from blood (not recorded which). CDR3 residues: CASTPDSNYGYTF. The CDR3 coding sequence is TGTGCCAGTACACCAGACTCTAACTATGGCTACACCTTC.